This is a list of T cell receptor beta chains from one sample in a study of cytomegalovirus exposure and HLA in healthy donors. The repertoire was sequenced with immunoSEQ multiplex PCR; TCRdb's copy has only in-frame clones and lacks some. The table has 80,000 or so clones, roughly 65% seen once. Material for sequencing was PBMCs. The receptors originated from a male donor in good health and CMV-seropositive. CDR3s include the opening cysteine and the closing phenylalanine or tryptophan. Each record gives: clone size, D gene, V gene, J gene, CDR3 DNA, CDR3 protein. D genes are given only for firm matches. Clone size is not always given. Where it is, it says once, few, many or a class for expanded clones.

.	.	TRBV18	TRBJ1-1	TGTGCCAGCTCGGACTCTCCGAACACTGAAGCTTTCTTT	CASSDSPNTEAFF
.	TRBD1	TRBV7-9	TRBJ2-2	TGTGCCAGCAGCTCTCCAGGGGGTCGGGCCGGGGAGCTGTTTTTT	CASSSPGGRAGELFF
few	TRBD1	TRBV25-1	TRBJ2-6	TGTGCCAGCAGTGAACCTCGACAGGGTTCTACTGGGGCCAACGTCCTGACTTTC	CASSEPRQGSTGANVLTF
.	TRBD2	TRBV2	TRBJ2-7	TGTGCCCGCAGGTCCTCTAGCGGGGGTTCCTCCTACGAGCAGTACTTC	CARRSSSGGSSYEQYF
.	TRBD1	TRBV5-1	TRBJ2-5	TGCGCCAGCAGCCCCGGGAAGGGGGCCGGGGAGACCCAGTACTTC	CASSPGKGAGETQYF
.	TRBD2	TRBV6-5	TRBJ2-1	TGTGCCAGCAGTTACGGACCGCGGGAGGGCCGTAATGAGCAGTTCTTC	CASSYGPREGRNEQFF
.	.	TRBV6-5	TRBJ1-1	TGTGCCAGCAGTATCGAGTCTTCGGGCACTGAAGCTTTCTTT	CASSIESSGTEAFF
.	.	TRBV7-3	TRBJ2-2	TGTGCCAGCAGCTTAATTCCTAGCCCGACCACCGGGGAGCTGTTTTTT	CASSLIPSPTTGELFF
once	.	TRBV5-5	TRBJ2-1	TGTGCCAGCAGCTTGCGGGGAGACAATGAGCAGTTCTTC	CASSLRGDNEQFF
.	.	TRBV10-3	TRBJ2-7	TGTGCCTCAGGACTGAGCTACGAGCAGTACTTC	CASGLSYEQYF
.	.	TRBV2	TRBJ2-1	TGTGCCAGCAGTGAGGCAGGGCTCTACAATGAGCAGTTCTTC	CASSEAGLYNEQFF
.	.	TRBV19	TRBJ1-5	TGTGCCAGTAGAACAGGGAATCAGCCCCAGCATTTT	CASRTGNQPQHF
.	TRBD1	TRBV6-4	TRBJ1-5	TGTGCCAGCAGTGACTCGGCAGGGGGCGGGCAGCCCCAGCATTTT	CASSDSAGGGQPQHF
.	.	TRBV28	TRBJ2-7	TGTGCCAGCAGTTCCGGTCGAGATAGCTCCTACGAGCAGTACTTC	CASSSGRDSSYEQYF
.	.	TRBV25-1	TRBJ1-1	TGTGCCAGCAGTGGGGGAGCGCGAGCTTTCTTT	CASSGGARAFF
.	TRBD1	TRBV5-1	TRBJ1-1	TGCGCCAGCAGCTTCGAGACAGGGGGCGGGGAAGCTTTCTTT	CASSFETGGGEAFF
once	TRBD1	TRBV2	TRBJ1-2	TGTGCCAGCAGTGACGGGACAGGCTCTACCTATGGCTACACCTTC	CASSDGTGSTYGYTF
once	TRBD1	TRBV7-9	TRBJ1-1	TGTGCCAGCAGCTCTACAGGGGGCCGACGGATGAACACTGAAGCTTTCTTT	CASSSTGGRRMNTEAFF
few	TRBD1	TRBV6-5	TRBJ2-2	TGTGCCAGCACCGAACAGGGGGCCGCCGGGGAGCTGTTTTTT	CASTEQGAAGELFF
.	.	TRBV6-1	TRBJ2-3	TGTGCCAGCTCGGGGACGCGGGACACAGATACGCAGTATTTT	CASSGTRDTDTQYF
.	.	TRBV6-5	TRBJ2-5	TGTGCCAGCAGTTACAGCGGAAACCAAGAGACCCAGTACTTC	CASSYSGNQETQYF
.	TRBD2	TRBV7-3	TRBJ2-1	TGTGCCAGCAGCCGGTCGAGTAGCGGGGGGGCCAGAGAGCAGTTCTTC	CASSRSSSGGAREQFF
.	TRBD1	TRBV2	TRBJ2-3	TGTGCCAGCCGGGACAGGGGACCCTACACAGATACGCAGTATTTT	CASRDRGPYTDTQYF
.	TRBD2	TRBV28	TRBJ2-7	TGTGCCAGCGTTAGCGGGGGGGATTACCAGCAGTACTTC	CASVSGGDYQQYF
.	TRBD2	TRBV7-3	TRBJ2-3	TGTGCCAGCAGCCCCCAACTAGCGGGAGGGCGGGATACGCAGTATTTT	CASSPQLAGGRDTQYF
.	.	TRBV5-1	TRBJ2-5	TGCGCCAGCAGCTTGGCGGAGGACCAAGAGACCCAGTACTTC	CASSLAEDQETQYF
few	TRBD2	TRBV7-6	TRBJ2-1	TGTGCCAGCAGCTTAGGAATAGCGGGAGGGCCGACCTACAATGAGCAGTTCTTC	CASSLGIAGGPTYNEQFF
.	TRBD1	TRBV5-1	TRBJ1-1	TGCGCCAGCAGCTTGGGTGGACAGGGGGCGGTCACTGAAGCTTTCTTT	CASSLGGQGAVTEAFF
.	TRBD1	TRBV29-1	TRBJ1-2	TGCAGCGTTGAAGGTGGAGGGGGCCGTGTGGGTAACTATGGCTACACCTTC	CSVEGGGGRVGNYGYTF
few	.	TRBV5-6	TRBJ2-6	TGTGCCAGCAGCTTGCGCAATGAGGGGGCCAACGTCCTGACTTTC	CASSLRNEGANVLTF
.	.	TRBV29-1	TRBJ1-1	TGCAGCGTTGAAAGGCCGCGGACTGAAGCTTTCTTT	CSVERPRTEAFF
.	.	TRBV27	TRBJ1-1	TGTGCCAGCAGTTTAACCAGGGCCGCAGTAACTTTCTTT	CASSLTRAAVTFF
.	.	TRBV4-1	TRBJ1-2	TGCGCCAGCAGCCAAGGACAGAACTATGGCTACACCTTC	CASSQGQNYGYTF
.	.	TRBV7-9	TRBJ1-1	TGTGCCAGCAGCTCGACAGTTGAAGCTTTCTTT	CASSSTVEAFF
.	.	TRBV2	TRBJ2-2	TGTGCCAGCAGTGAAACGGGAGCGAACACCGGGGAGCTGTTTTTT	CASSETGANTGELFF
.	TRBD1	TRBV29-1	TRBJ1-1	TGCAGCGTGGGTACAGGGGGCAGGGTCACTGAAGCTTTCTTT	CSVGTGGRVTEAFF
.	.	TRBV10-3	TRBJ2-5	TGTGCCATCAGTGGTGGATCTGACTCAGAGCAGTACTTC	CAISGGSDSEQYF